What follows are 9 T cell receptor beta chains derived from one specimen sequenced in a study of cytomegalovirus exposure and HLA in healthy donors. A multiplex PCR was run with 60 Vbeta primers and 13 Jbeta primers. Using immunoSEQ multiplex PCR, the repertoire was profiled, and TCRdb retains in-frame clones only, with some absent. Among approximately 220,000 clones listed, over 75% were seen once. What was sequenced was PBMCs. Source of these receptors: a man younger than 30 in good health and CMV-seronegative.

V and J are TRBV5-1 and TRBJ2-7; 13 nucleotides agree with TRBD2. Trimming took 4 bases from V and 4 from J; bases not matched to a gene: 5. Germline CDR1 and CDR2: SGHRS and YFSETQ. This CDR3 comprises 15 residues. CDR3 nucleotides: TGCGCCAGCAGCCCGCGGACTAGCGGGAGTTACGAGCAGTACTTC. It is translated as CASSPRTSGSYEQYF.

This chain links TRBV5-1 with TRBJ1-2; 7 positions agree with TRBD1. Germline CDR1 reads SGHRS; CDR2 reads YFSETQ. Trimming at V came to 4 bases and at J to 0 bases, leaving 9 bases not matched to a gene. The CDR3 runs to 16 residues. CDR3 sequence reads: CASSPSPGQPNYGYTF. Written as DNA, the CDR3 is TGCGCCAGCAGCCCCAGCCCGGGACAGCCTAACTATGGCTACACCTTC. The full variable domain, completed using reference TRBV5-1 and TRBJ1-2, is KAGVTQTPRYLIKTRGQQVTLSCSPISGHRSVSWYQQTPGQGLQFLFEYFSETQRNKGNFPGRFSGRQFSNSRSEMNVSTLELGDSALYLCASSPSPGQPNYGYTFGSGTRLTVV.

This clone was counted only a few times. This chain connects TRBV9 to TRBJ2-6; 7 bases are shared with TRBD1. V lost 2 bases, J lost 0 bases, and 8 bases stayed unmatched. The CDR3 runs to 18 residues. Germline lookup yields CDR1 SGDLS and CDR2 YYNGEE. The DNA of the CDR3 is TGTGCCAGCAGCGTCGGAACTCGACAGGGCTCTGGGGCCAACGTCCTGACTTTC. Its translation: CASSVGTRQGSGANVLTF.

On this clone: This sample includes further DNA sequences coding for the same CDR3. The genes are TRBV25-1 and TRBJ1-5; the D is unclear. Germline V lookup: CDR1 MGHDK, CDR2 SYGVNS. This CDR3 is 13 amino acids long. The germline V and J ends were trimmed by 1 base and 4 bases, with 5 bases remaining between them. CDR3 DNA sequence: TGTGCCAGCAGTGAATCGGGGAATCAGCCCCAGCATTTT. It codes for CASSESGNQPQHF. The full variable domain, with the rest looked up from reference TRBV25-1 and TRBJ1-5, is EADIYQTPRYLVIGTGKKITLECSQTMGHDKMYWYQQDPGMELHLIHYSYGVNSTEKGDLSSESTVSRIRTEHFPLTLESARPSHTSQYLCASSESGNQPQHFGDGTRLSIL.

As to this clone: Other DNA sequences within the sample encode an identical CDR3. V is TRBV6-5 and J is TRBJ1-2; no definite D call. The CDR3 runs to 11 residues. The V gene's germline CDR1 is MNHEY and CDR2 SVGAGI. The V and J ends lost 5 bases and 4 bases respectively, with 5 bases between them. The CDR3 DNA follows: TGTGCCAGCAGTCCGGGCTATGGCTACACCTTC. It encodes CASSPGYGYTF.

The V call is TRBV6-5, the J call TRBJ1-1; 8 bases agree with TRBD1. Looked up from germline, CDR1 is MNHEY and CDR2 is SVGAGI. CDR3 length equals 15 residues. Trimming cost V 5 bases and J 5 bases; bases outside gene matches: 10. CDR3 sequence: CASSIQGGPKTEAFF. The CDR3 bases are TGTGCCAGCAGTATACAGGGGGGGCCTAAAACTGAAGCTTTCTTT.

The rearrangement uses TRBV5-6 and TRBJ1-2, with D unclear. This CDR3 region has 12 residues. V lost 2 bases, J lost 12 bases, and 14 bases lay in between. From germline, CDR1 is SGHDT and CDR2 YYEEEE. CDR3 sequence (DNA): TGTGCCAGCAGCTTCGACACCCACGACCACACCTTC. It translates to CASSFDTHDHTF.

The chain employs TRBV6-1 and TRBJ1-3, with 8 bases lining up with TRBD1. CDR3 length: 14 residues. J gave up 0 bases and V 8 bases, and 3 bases lay outside the gene matches. Germline-derived CDR1 and CDR2 are MNHNS and SASEGT. The CDR3 spells CASGDRSSGNTIYF. The DNA of the CDR3 is TGTGCCAGCGGGGACAGGAGCTCTGGAAACACCATATATTTT.

This clone was observed a few times. The CDR3 sequence: CASSPQAGGGTGELFF. CDR3 in DNA: TGTGCCAGCAGCCCGCAAGCGGGAGGGGGCACCGGGGAGCTGTTTTTT. The chain combines TRBV7-9 with TRBJ2-2; 10 bases align to TRBD2. J gave up 4 bases and V 5 bases, and 7 bases lay outside the gene matches. The CDR3 loop spans 16 amino acids. The germline V gene has CDR1 SEHNR and CDR2 FQNEAQ (reference sequence).